This T cell receptor (beta chain) emerged from a study of blood T cell repertoires in COVID-19. Study-level information: The samples span acute and convalescent COVID-19 from the United States, Italy and Spain. T cells, B-cell-depleted T cells, or PBMCs provided the cDNA or gDNA that served as material.

CDR3 length: 13 amino acids. Per the germline V gene, CDR1 is MDHEN and CDR2 is SYDVKM. V gave up 8 bases and J gave up 5 bases; unmatched junction bases: 5. Sequenced by immunoSEQ multiplex PCR; TCRdb stores in-frame clones only, minus some. The data show about 250,000 clones, roughly nine tenths seen once. Sample: peripheral blood. This TCR was recovered from a woman aged 40 to 50 who had recovered from COVID-19. J is TRBJ2-3 and V is TRBV28, with 9 bases identical to TRBD2. CDR3 residues: CASWVSGGDTQYF. The CDR3 DNA follows: TGTGCCAGCTGGGTTAGCGGGGGAGATACGCAGTATTTT.